This is a list of T cell receptor beta chains from one sample in a study of cytomegalovirus exposure and HLA in healthy donors. Libraries were prepared by immunoSEQ multiplex PCR; TCRdb keeps only in-frame clonotypes and omits some of them. Among under 200,000 clones listed, roughly 81% were seen once. The material sequenced was PBMCs. The receptors derive from a woman between 50 and 59 years old in good health and CMV-seronegative. Each CDR3 is given with its conserved first and last residue. The D gene is left open where the match is weak. For some rows the clone size is stated as once, few or many, or as a class when expanded; others skip it.

CDR3 | DNA | V | size | J | D
CASRLAGGRPDTQYF | TGTGCCAGCAGGCTAGCGGGGGGGCGCCCAGATACGCAGTATTTT | TRBV7-8 | . | TRBJ2-3 | TRBD2
CASSFGGGRDLNTEAFF | TGTGCCAGCAGCTTTGGGGGAGGGAGGGATTTAAACACTGAAGCTTTCTTT | TRBV7-8 | . | TRBJ1-1 | .
CASSPGKNWQYEQFF | TGCGCCAGCAGCCCGGGGAAGAATTGGCAGTATGAGCAGTTCTTC | TRBV4-3 | few | TRBJ2-1 | .
CASSLNTGAYEQYF | TGTGCCAGCAGCTTAAATACAGGCGCCTACGAGCAGTACTTC | TRBV7-3 | . | TRBJ2-7 | .
CASSGGEGTDTQYF | TGTGCCAGCAGTGGCGGGGAAGGGACAGATACGCAGTATTTT | TRBV6-5 | . | TRBJ2-3 | .
CASSPNYGGTYEQYF | TGTGCCAGCAGCCCTAACTACGGGGGTACCTACGAGCAGTACTTC | TRBV7-9 | . | TRBJ2-7 | .
CASSEQGVNTEAFF | TGTGCCAGCAGCGAACAGGGGGTGAACACTGAAGCTTTCTTT | TRBV7-9 | . | TRBJ1-1 | TRBD1
CATRSGDQETQYF | TGTGCCACCCGCAGCGGGGACCAAGAGACCCAGTACTTC | TRBV15 | . | TRBJ2-5 | TRBD2
CASSELQVANEQFF | TGTGCCAGCAGCGAACTCCAGGTGGCCAATGAGCAGTTCTTC | TRBV6-1 | . | TRBJ2-1 | .
CASYYRGPDGYTF | TGTGCCAGCTACTACAGGGGGCCCGATGGCTACACCTTC | TRBV30 | . | TRBJ1-2 | TRBD1
CATSRDSGGADTQYF | TGTGCCACCAGCAGAGATAGCGGGGGGGCAGATACGCAGTATTTT | TRBV15 | . | TRBJ2-3 | TRBD2
CASSQSRLAGGSWSPDTQYF | TGTGCCAGCAGCCAGTCCCGACTAGCGGGAGGGTCGTGGTCTCCAGATACGCAGTATTTT | TRBV7-6 | . | TRBJ2-3 | TRBD2
CASSQERTGSETQYF | TGCGCCAGCAGCCAAGAGAGGACAGGGTCAGAGACCCAGTACTTC | TRBV4-3 | . | TRBJ2-5 | TRBD1
CASRLAGGGDEQYF | TGTGCCAGCCGGCTAGCGGGAGGAGGCGACGAGCAGTACTTC | TRBV28 | . | TRBJ2-7 | TRBD2
CASSLAETSGYNEQFF | TGTGCCAGCAGCTTAGCGGAGACTAGCGGCTACAATGAGCAGTTCTTC | TRBV11-3 | . | TRBJ2-1 | TRBD2
CTSSQDQGYTEAFF | TGCACCAGCAGCCAAGACCAGGGATACACTGAAGCTTTCTTT | TRBV1 | . | TRBJ1-1 | .